This TCR beta chain appears in the sequencing data of a study of T cell repertoires in cytomegalovirus infection. About the study: Public signatures in TCR beta pointed to CMV infection and matching HLA type.

The length of the CDR3 is 13 residues. Germline V CDR1 and CDR2: MNHNS, SASEGT. V shed 3 bases and J shed 6 bases, with 9 bases lying between them. This clonotype was seen a few times. Its antigen is not identified. Each CDR3 protein is one row after TCRdb ran MiXCR on the reads. The sample includes roughly 600,000 distinct CDR3 sequences, less than 25% of them seen just once. Study findings and constraints: CMV-specific HLA-C-restricted TCR beta clonotypes dominated the ex vivo response. Cumulative public TCR beta family frequency identified carriers of CMV plus the relevant HLA.

The specimen was CD8+ T cells from PBMCs. This receptor was taken from a human donor in good health (CMV status not recorded). Some clones in this sample may be carry-over from other donors' samples. The chain has TRBV6-1 and TRBJ1-3; no definite D call. The CDR3 loop reads CASSDPPQNTIYF. The CDR3 DNA reads TGTGCCAGCAGTGACCCCCCCCAAAACACCATATATTTT.